These 5 T cell receptor beta chains were sequenced from one sample in a study of Graves' ophthalmopathy and Graves' hyperthyroidism. RNA transcripts were the template, and TCR beta CDR3 regions were amplified from them. First-round RT-PCR with HTBI primers preceded a second-round multiplex PCR. TCRdb recomputed calls from the multiplex PCR reads with MiXCR, one row per CDR3 protein. The repertoire consists of under 800,000 distinct CDR3 sequences, with 22% occurring once and the leading ten covering 7.1%. Sequencing input: peripheral blood. The receptors were sampled from a woman under 30 with stable Graves' hyperthyroidism. Some clones in this sample may be carry-over from other donors' samples.

This clonotype has a count of ten or more. The V call is TRBV7-6, the J call TRBJ2-7; the match to TRBD1 covers 7 bases. Per the germline V gene, CDR1 is SGHVS and CDR2 is FNYEAQ. This CDR3 is 15 amino acids long. Losses at the gene ends were 1 base for V and 8 bases for J; bases not matched to a gene: 11. CDR3 sequence (DNA): TGTGCCAGCAGCTTAGATCTGACAGGGCCCTCCCAGCAGTACTTC. Its translation is CASSLDLTGPSQQYF.

At least ten counts were recorded for this clonotype. The chain links TRBV12-3 or TRBV12-4 to TRBJ2-7, with no clear D. Trimming left V 1 base short and J 6 bases short, with 7 bases between. The CDR3 has 12 residues. CDR3: CASSLGRIEQYF. The DNA for the CDR3 is TGTGCCAGCAGTTTAGGCCGGATCGAGCAGTACTTC.

As regards this clonotype: This is likely a read error, given that the CDR3 carries no conserved phenylalanine or tryptophan at its end. The DNA is omitted, as the CDR3 cannot be located on it reliably, and the CDR3 follows TCRdb's listing. J is TRBJ1-1 and V is TRBV7-3; TRBD1 was called by the table and not checked on the DNA. CDR1 and CDR2 from the germline V gene are SGHTA and FQGTGA. Including both end residues, the CDR3 is 16 amino acids long. The CDR3 loop reads CASSPTSGGVIAEACL.

Of note for this clonotype: This may be a read error, as it is one base from a much larger clone. The chain combines TRBV28 with TRBJ2-2, with 8 positions matching TRBD1. The CDR3 runs to 15 residues. V shed 6 bases, J shed 1 base, and the junction held 4 bases outside the gene matches. CDR1 and CDR2 (germline): MDHEN, SYDVKM. The CDR3 region has the DNA TGTGCCAGCAGGACGACAGGGGTGAACACCGGGGAGCTGTTTTTT. This encodes CASRTTGVNTGELFF.

There are many counts of this clonotype. The chain couples TRBV11-2 to TRBJ1-2, with 8 bases identical to TRBD1. CDR1 is SGHAT and CDR2 is FQNNGV in the germline V gene. V lost 1 base and J lost 4; bases outside the gene matches: 11. The CDR3 has 17 amino acids. The CDR3 nucleotides are TGTGCCAGCAGCTTAGGTTCAGGGGGCGATTTTTCCTATGGCTACACCTTC. This sequence encodes CASSLGSGGDFSYGYTF.